This TCR beta chain was observed in a study of T cell responses to AZD1222 COVID-19 vaccine. V gave up 4 bases and J gave up 4 bases; unmatched junction bases: 7. Germline V CDR1 and CDR2: MNHEY, SMNVEV (reference sequence). This CDR3 has 15 amino acids. General study findings and limits: White British ancestry dominated among donors, who included more females, and clonal diversity was possibly underestimated. AZD1222 recipients seropositive at baseline numbered only 5 or 6.

The method was immunoSEQ multiplex PCR; TCRdb's version includes in-frame clones alone and lacks a portion of them. The sample has around 150,000 clones; approximately 92% are singletons. Second doses that came at about 4 or about 12 weeks were put together. Concerning this clone itself: Its antigen remains unknown.

The source of this sequence is an adult who received the AZD1222 COVID-19 vaccine. The chain carries TRBV27 and TRBJ2-7; 10 bases map to TRBD2. Source: peripheral blood, taken 28 days after the second AZD1222 dose. The CDR3 loop is CASSWRTSGTYEQYF. The CDR3 DNA reads TGTGCCAGCAGTTGGAGAACTAGCGGGACTTACGAGCAGTACTTC.